This T cell receptor beta chain was identified in a study of CD8 T cells in Susac syndrome. Points from the study as a whole: Regarding the TCR sequencing and HLA analysis, the study admitted that a relatively small number of individuals were involved.

RNA, at roughly 0.5 to 1 ug, was reverse transcribed with random hexamers. TCRdb re-called the immunoSEQ multiplex PCR reads through MiXCR, storing one row per CDR3 protein. In the table there are a few hundred thousand distinct CDR3 sequences, roughly nine tenths of which are singletons. The ends were cut back, 4 bases at V and 7 bases at J, with 22 bases in the middle. This CDR3 has 16 amino acids. Notes on this clonotype: Its antigen is currently unknown.

The chain employs TRBV12-3 or TRBV12-4 and TRBJ1-2; D remains unclear. Sequenced sample: CD8+ T cells from PBMCs. This clonotype was sampled from a human donor with multiple sclerosis. This chain's CDR3 is CASSSSFVVPGGGYTF. The CDR3 DNA reads TGTGCCAGCAGTTCATCTTTTGTCGTACCGGGAGGTGGCTACACCTTC.